This T cell receptor (beta chain) was sequenced for a study of spatial heterogeneity in lung cancer. V gave up 0 bases and J gave up 5 bases, with 3 bases separating them. There are 12 residues in the CDR3. Germline CDR1 and CDR2: ENHRY and SYGVKD. Indicated time point: sample taken at primary tumor resection. Unsorted whole RNA samples from tumor, nontumor lung or frozen PBMC were sequenced. This clonotype was counted only a few times. TCRdb ran MiXCR on the 5' RACE reads and lists one entry per CDR3 protein. The profile shows under 15,000 distinct CDR3 sequences, less than 15% of them singletons. The specimen was PBMCs, collected at surgery. The TCR sequence derives from a male donor with early-stage non-small cell lung cancer. The chain links TRBV10-3 to TRBJ2-3; D call uncertain. The CDR3 nucleotides are TGTGCCATCAGTGAGTCAGGAGATACGCAGTATTTT. Amino acids: CAISESGDTQYF.